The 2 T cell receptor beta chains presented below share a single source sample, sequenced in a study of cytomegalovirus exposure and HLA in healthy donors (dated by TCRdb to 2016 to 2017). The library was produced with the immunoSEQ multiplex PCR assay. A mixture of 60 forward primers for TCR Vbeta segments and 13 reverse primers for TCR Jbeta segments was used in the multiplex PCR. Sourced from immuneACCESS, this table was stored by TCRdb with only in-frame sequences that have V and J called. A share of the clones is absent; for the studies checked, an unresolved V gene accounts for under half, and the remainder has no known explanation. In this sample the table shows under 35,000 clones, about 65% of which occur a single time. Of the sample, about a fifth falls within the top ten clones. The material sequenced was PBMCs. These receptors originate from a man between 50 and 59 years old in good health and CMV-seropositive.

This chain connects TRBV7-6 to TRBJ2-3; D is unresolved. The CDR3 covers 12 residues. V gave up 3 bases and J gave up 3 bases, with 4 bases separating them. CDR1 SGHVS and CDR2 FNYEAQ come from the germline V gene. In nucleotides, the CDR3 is TGTGCCAGCAGCTTTTCGACAGATACGCAGTATTTT. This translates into CASSFSTDTQYF. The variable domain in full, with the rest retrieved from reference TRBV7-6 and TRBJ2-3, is GAGVSQSPRYKVTKRGQDVALRCDPISGHVSLYWYRQALGQGPEFLTYFNYEAQQDKSGLPNDRFSAERPEGSISTLTIQRTEQRDSAMYRCASSFSTDTQYFGPGTRLTVL.

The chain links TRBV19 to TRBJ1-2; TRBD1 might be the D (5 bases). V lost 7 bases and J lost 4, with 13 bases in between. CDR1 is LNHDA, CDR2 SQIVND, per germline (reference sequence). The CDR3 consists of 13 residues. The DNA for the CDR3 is TGTGCCAGTATGTCGGGACTGATCTATGGCTACACCTTC. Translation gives CASMSGLIYGYTF.